These 22 T cell receptor beta chains share one sample of origin, sequenced in a study of CD8+CD57+ T cells in acquired aplastic anemia. TCR beta VDJ and CDR3 profiling used genomic DNA as template. TCRdb reanalysed the reads using MiXCR and keeps one entry per CDR3 protein. The sample consists of fewer than 200,000 distinct CDR3 sequences, 60% to 70% of them appearing once. What was sequenced was sorted CD4+, CD8+, or CD8+CD57+ T cells (not recorded which) from PBMCs. All receptors come from a human donor in good health.

This clonotype has at least ten counts. The chain is built from TRBV10-3 and TRBJ1-1; D is undetermined. Looked up from germline, CDR1 is ENHRY and CDR2 is SYGVKD. The CDR3 totals 14 residues. V dropped 3 bases and J dropped 7 bases, with 15 bases sitting between them. The CDR3 DNA is TGTGCCATCAGTGACCCACTTTACTCGGGTGAAGCTTTCTTT. This codes for CAISDPLYSGEAFF.

The V gene is TRBV7-9, the J gene TRBJ1-2, with D hard to call. V was pared by 4 bases and J by 4 bases, with 13 bases between. Germline V gives CDR1 SEHNR, CDR2 FQNEAQ (reference sequence). The CDR3 consists of 14 residues. The CDR3 DNA sequence: TGTGCCAGCAGCTACTCTCTGGATTCCTATGGCTACACCTTC. Translated, it gives CASSYSLDSYGYTF. Combining the CDR3 with reference TRBV7-9 and TRBJ1-2 gives the whole variable domain DTGVSQNPRHKITKRGQNVTFRCDPISEHNRLYWYRQTLGQGPEFLTYFQNEAQLEKSRLLSDRFSAERPKGSFSTLEIQRTEQGDSAMYLCASSYSLDSYGYTFGSGTRLTVV.

The chain carries TRBV24-1 and TRBJ1-4; a weak D match, TRBD1 (6 bases). The germline CDR1 and CDR2 sequences are KGHDR and SFDVKD. The CDR3 covers 15 residues. The V and J ends lost 4 bases and 2 bases respectively, with 10 bases between them. In DNA form, the CDR3 reads TGTGCCACCAGTGACTCGGACAGTACTAATGAAAAACTGTTTTTT. The encoded protein is CATSDSDSTNEKLFF.

This chain joins TRBV14 and TRBJ2-7; D not resolved. In germline, CDR1 is SGHDN, CDR2 FVKESK. Trimming cost V 0 bases and J 0 bases, with 6 bases left between them. The CDR3 runs to 14 residues. CDR3 in amino acids: CASSQERSSYEQYF. CDR3 nucleotides: TGTGCCAGCAGCCAAGAGCGCAGCTCCTACGAGCAGTACTTC.

The rearrangement joins TRBV19 to TRBJ1-3, with TRBD1 matching 7 bases. Trimming took 5 bases from V and 0 from J; bases not matched to a gene: 1. This CDR3 region has 14 residues. The V gene's germline CDR1 is LNHDA and CDR2 SQIVND (reference sequence). This CDR3 is CASSGTVSGNTIYF. The CDR3 DNA reads TGTGCCAGTAGTGGGACAGTCTCTGGAAACACCATATATTTT.

The chain has TRBV15 and TRBJ1-3, with D possibly TRBD1 on 5 matching bases. The CDR3 is made up of 14 amino acids. Trimming shortened V by 5 bases and J by 10 bases, and 18 bases separated the two germline ends. In germline, CDR1 is LNHNV, CDR2 YYDKDF (reference sequence). The CDR3 DNA follows: TGTGCCACCAGCTCCCGACAGACGGAACGTACCATATATTTT. The encoded protein is CATSSRQTERTIYF.

The chain links TRBV7-9 to TRBJ2-7, with TRBD1 matching 9 bases. CDR3 length: 15 amino acids. J was trimmed by 6 bases and V by 4 bases; bases with no gene match: 10. Looked up from germline, CDR1 is SEHNR and CDR2 is FQNEAQ (reference sequence). The CDR3 DNA is TGTGCCAGCAGCTCGGCCGGGACAGGGCGGTTCGAGCAGTACTTC. Residues: CASSSAGTGRFEQYF.

A note on this clonotype: The junction departs from the called germline gene at one end, perhaps through a read error. The chain joins TRBV12-3 or TRBV12-4 to TRBJ1-3; 8 bases line up with TRBD1. CDR3 length equals 11 residues. CDR3 residues: CASSFGQGRNF. The CDR3 DNA reads as TGTGCCAGCAGTTTCGGACAGGGAAGGAATTTT.

This clonotype has just a few counts. This rearrangement joins TRBV5-6 to TRBJ2-7; 9 positions match TRBD1. The CDR3 is 15 residues long. CDR1 and CDR2 from the germline V gene are SGHDT and YYEEEE. With 0 bases clipped from V and 4 bases from J, the junction kept 5 bases outside the gene matches. The CDR3 here is CASSLGGTGLYEQYF. The CDR3 DNA follows: TGTGCCAGCAGCTTGGGAGGGACAGGGTTATACGAGCAGTACTTC. The entire variable domain, with the rest obtained from reference TRBV5-6 and TRBJ2-7, is as follows: DAGVTQSPTHLIKTRGQQVTLRCSPKSGHDTVSWYQQALGQGPQFIFQYYEEEERQRGNFPDRFSGHQFPNYSSELNVNALLLGDSALYLCASSLGGTGLYEQYFGPGTRLTVT.

This clonotype has just a few counts. The chain couples TRBV7-6 to TRBJ2-7; unclear D gene. This CDR3 is built from 15 residues. CDR1 and CDR2 (germline): SGHVS, FNYEAQ. V lost 5 bases, J lost 1 base, and 15 bases lay in between. The chain's CDR3 is CASSPTPALSYEQYF. The CDR3 coding sequence is TGTGCCAGCAGCCCTACGCCAGCTCTTTCCTACGAGCAGTACTTC.

In its sample, this clonotype was seen many times. The chain is built from TRBV9 and TRBJ2-7; 9 positions agree with TRBD1. The CDR3 runs 14 residues. J lost 2 bases, V lost 4 bases, and 4 bases had no gene match. CDR1 is SGDLS, CDR2 YYNGEE, per germline. The CDR3 region has the DNA TGTGCCAGCAGCTCCCGGGACAGGGCCTACGAGCAGTACTTC. Translation: CASSSRDRAYEQYF.

The gene calls are TRBV7-9 and TRBJ1-1, with TRBD1 identical over 9 bases. Losses at the gene ends were 1 base for V and 1 base for J; bases not matched to a gene: 7. The length of the CDR3 is 17 residues. CDR1 is SEHNR, CDR2 FQNEAQ, per germline (reference sequence). The CDR3 spells CASSLDFGTGSNTEAFF. CDR3 DNA sequence: TGTGCCAGCAGCTTAGACTTTGGGACAGGGTCGAACACTGAAGCTTTCTTT.

At least ten counts were recorded for this clonotype. The chain combines TRBV24-1 with TRBJ2-6; D ambiguous. CDR3 length: 15 residues. Germline-derived CDR1 and CDR2 are KGHDR and SFDVKD. V lost 0 bases and J lost 1, with 3 bases in between. In DNA form, the CDR3 reads TGTGCCACCAGTGATTTGGGGTCTGGGGCCAACGTCCTGACTTTC. Translating gives CATSDLGSGANVLTF.

The rearrangement joins TRBV5-1 to TRBJ2-6; D possibly corresponds to TRBD1 (5 bases). Germline CDR1 and CDR2: SGHRS and YFSETQ. This CDR3 is built from 16 residues. The V and J ends lost 0 bases and 0 bases respectively, with 7 bases between them. The CDR3 here is CASSLEGPSGANVLTF. In nucleotides, the CDR3 is TGCGCCAGCAGCTTGGAGGGGCCCTCTGGGGCCAACGTCCTGACTTTC.

This chain links TRBV12-3 or TRBV12-4 with TRBJ1-2; tentative D call: TRBD1 (5 bases). The germline V and J ends were trimmed by 5 bases and 5 bases, with 15 bases remaining between them. The CDR3 contains 14 residues. CDR3 DNA sequence: TGTGCCAGCAGTCCATGGACAACTGAGTATGGCTACACCTTC. Its translation is CASSPWTTEYGYTF.

The chain uses TRBV20-1 and TRBJ2-3; D not resolved. Looked up from germline, CDR1 is DFQATT and CDR2 is SNEGSKA (reference sequence). V was clipped by 5 bases and J by 6 bases, with 9 bases between them. The CDR3 consists of 11 residues. The CDR3 DNA follows: TGCAGTGCTTCCCCGGAGGATACGCAGTATTTT. The encoded protein is CSASPEDTQYF.

The chain couples TRBV24-1 to TRBJ2-5; 8 bases agree with TRBD1. The CDR3 runs 13 residues. Germline assignment: CDR1 KGHDR and CDR2 SFDVKD. Trimming removed 7 bases from V and 4 bases from J; junction bases left unmatched: 4. This CDR3 is CATSGTGSETQYF. The DNA of the CDR3 is TGTGCCACCAGCGGGACAGGTTCAGAGACCCAGTACTTC.

The chain employs TRBV10-3 and TRBJ2-5; 7 bases match TRBD2. The V gene's germline CDR1 is ENHRY and CDR2 SYGVKD. The CDR3 contains 14 residues. The junction had 9 bases not matched to a gene; V was cut back by 6 bases and J by 5 bases. CDR3 bases: TGTGCCATCAGGGGGGGGACTCTGGGGGAGACCCAGTACTTC. It encodes CAIRGGTLGETQYF.

The V gene is TRBV7-3, the J gene TRBJ1-2, with D possibly TRBD1 on 6 matching bases. Trimming shortened V by 7 bases and J by 3 bases, and 12 bases separated the two germline ends. The CDR3 length is 13 residues. Looked up from germline, CDR1 is SGHTA and CDR2 is FQGTGA. Written as DNA, the CDR3 is TGTGCCAGCACCGTAAACAGGGACTATGGCTACACCTTC. Its protein product is CASTVNRDYGYTF.

As for this clonotype: This CDR3 fails to terminate in the conserved phenylalanine or tryptophan, so it likely reflects a read error. V gene TRBV5-1 combines with J gene TRBJ2-1; 8 bases are a match to TRBD2. Trimming removed 7 bases from V and 6 bases from J; junction bases left unmatched: 6. Germline CDR1 is SGHRS and CDR2 is YFSETQ. The CDR3 loop spans 13 amino acids. CDR3 loop: CASGTSGCNEQFS. CDR3 DNA: TGCGCCAGCGGAACTAGCGGCTGCAATGAGCAGTTCTCC.

The chain employs TRBV24-1 and TRBJ1-2; no reliable D call. V lost 9 bases, J lost 5 bases, and 6 bases lay in between. The CDR3 sequence is 10 residues long. Looked up from germline, CDR1 is KGHDR and CDR2 is SFDVKD. CDR3 in DNA: TGTGCCACCCGTCCGTATGGCTACACCTTC. It is translated as CATRPYGYTF.

This sequence joins TRBV7-9 and TRBJ1-4; TRBD1 matches at 7 bases. V was clipped by 1 base and J by 7 bases; unmatched bases: 6. Germline values: CDR1 SEHNR, CDR2 FQNEAQ (reference sequence). The length of the CDR3 is 15 residues. In DNA, the CDR3 is TGTGCCAGCAGCTTAGAGGGGGCGTCCGGTGAAAAACTGTTTTTT. This encodes CASSLEGASGEKLFF.